This T cell receptor beta chain was recovered during a study of shared clonotypes between healthy human individuals. Notes on the study in general: Naive CD4 clonotypes overlapped across a few donors at around 4.8%. Memory subsets generally showed lower estimated richness than naive subsets.

V lost 7 bases and J 7 bases, leaving 20 bases between the germline ends. CDR1 and CDR2 from the germline V gene are MNHNS and SASEGT. The CDR3 is 15 amino acids. The assay ran at deep level. The protocol was immunoSEQ multiplex PCR, while the TCRdb copy is restricted to in-frame clones and leaves out a portion. The sample lists roughly 680,000 clones; roughly 72% were seen once. Both subsets, CD45RA+ naive and CD45RA-negative memory, were split from the CD4+ cells. A word on this clone: What it binds is unknown.

J is TRBJ1-5 and V is TRBV6-1, with D perhaps TRBD1 (6 bases). The source of this sequence is a woman aged 25 to 39 in good health. The sample taken for sequencing was memory CD4+ T cells sorted from blood. Subset described: CD45RA-negative fraction. CDR3 in DNA: TGTGCCAGCACGAGGTCAGGGGCAATTAACCAGCCCCAGCATTTT. Its translation is CASTRSGAINQPQHF.